A selection of T cell receptor beta chains follows, all from one sample in a study of glioma-infiltrating T cells after dendritic cell vaccination. Data came from immunoSEQ multiplex PCR; TCRdb stores just in-frame clones and leaves some out. The data hold some 100,000 clones, with about four fifths observed a single time. Material: blood, obtained before dendritic cell vaccination. The source of these receptors is a human donor with glioblastoma. Each CDR3 is given with its conserved first and last residue. The D gene is left open where the match is weak. Clone size is stated in some rows and not others, as once, few, many or a class when expanded.

V gene: TRBV28; D gene: .; clone size: .; J gene: TRBJ1-1; CDR3 DNA: TGTGCCAGCAGCCTACTACAGGGATTGGGACGGAAGCCTGAAGCTTTCTTT; CDR3 protein: CASSLLQGLGRKPEAFF
V gene: TRBV2; D gene: TRBD2; clone size: .; J gene: TRBJ2-7; CDR3 DNA: TGTGCCAGCAGTGGCCGCCCAGTTTGGACTAGCGGTCGACCGGTGTACGAGCAGTACTTC; CDR3 protein: CASSGRPVWTSGRPVYEQYF
V gene: TRBV6-1; D gene: .; clone size: .; J gene: TRBJ1-2; CDR3 DNA: TGTGCCAGCAGCCCCAGGGTCCCTGGCTACACCTTC; CDR3 protein: CASSPRVPGYTF
V gene: TRBV2; D gene: TRBD1; clone size: .; J gene: TRBJ1-1; CDR3 DNA: TGTGCCAGCGCCGGACAGGGCGTCACTGAAGCTTTCTTT; CDR3 protein: CASAGQGVTEAFF
V gene: TRBV7-3; D gene: .; clone size: .; J gene: TRBJ2-1; CDR3 DNA: TGTGCCAGCAGCTTAAGTCCCCGCGGCAATGAGCAGTTCTTC; CDR3 protein: CASSLSPRGNEQFF
V gene: TRBV6-6; D gene: .; clone size: .; J gene: TRBJ1-3; CDR3 DNA: TGTGCCAGCACCCAACCGGGACACGGAAACACCATATATTTT; CDR3 protein: CASTQPGHGNTIYF
V gene: TRBV14; D gene: TRBD1; clone size: once; J gene: TRBJ2-5; CDR3 DNA: TGTGCCAGCGGATCGACAGGGTCTGCGGGAGAGACCCAGTACTTC; CDR3 protein: CASGSTGSAGETQYF
V gene: TRBV5-1; D gene: .; clone size: once; J gene: TRBJ1-2; CDR3 DNA: TGCGCCAGCAGCTTGCAGGTTTCCGGGGAGTACAACTATGGCTACACCTTC; CDR3 protein: CASSLQVSGEYNYGYTF
V gene: TRBV19; D gene: .; clone size: .; J gene: TRBJ1-2; CDR3 DNA: TGTGCCAGTATTGGCCTCGAACGTGGCTACACCTTC; CDR3 protein: CASIGLERGYTF
V gene: TRBV9; D gene: .; clone size: .; J gene: TRBJ2-3; CDR3 DNA: TGTGCCAGCAGCGTAGATCACTCTTCCACAGATACGCAGTATTTT; CDR3 protein: CASSVDHSSTDTQYF
V gene: TRBV6-5; D gene: .; clone size: .; J gene: TRBJ2-7; CDR3 DNA: TGTGCCAGCAGTTACTCGGCCACGGGTTCCTACGAGCAGTACTTC; CDR3 protein: CASSYSATGSYEQYF
V gene: TRBV28; D gene: .; clone size: few; J gene: TRBJ1-3; CDR3 DNA: TGTGCCAGCAGTTTACCCCTGCGGGGTGGAAACACCATATATTTT; CDR3 protein: CASSLPLRGGNTIYF
V gene: TRBV6-1; D gene: TRBD1; clone size: .; J gene: TRBJ1-2; CDR3 DNA: TGTGCCAGCAGTCCCGCCCCGGACAGGGGGCGAGGCTACACCTTC; CDR3 protein: CASSPAPDRGRGYTF
V gene: TRBV5-1; D gene: .; clone size: few; J gene: TRBJ2-7; CDR3 DNA: TGCGCCCGACGGGACTCCTACTCCTACGAGCAGTACTTC; CDR3 protein: CARRDSYSYEQYF
V gene: TRBV2; D gene: TRBD1; clone size: once; J gene: TRBJ1-4; CDR3 DNA: TGTGCCAGCGGACGGGACAGGGGGGCAGCTAATGAAAAACTGTTTTTT; CDR3 protein: CASGRDRGAANEKLFF
V gene: TRBV4-1; D gene: TRBD1; clone size: .; J gene: TRBJ1-1; CDR3 DNA: TGCGCCAGCAGGCAGACAGGGTGGTACACTGAAGCTTTCTTT; CDR3 protein: CASRQTGWYTEAFF
V gene: TRBV5-1; D gene: .; clone size: .; J gene: TRBJ2-5; CDR3 DNA: TGCGCCAGCAGCTTGAAGCCGCCCCAAGAGACCCAGTACTTC; CDR3 protein: CASSLKPPQETQYF
V gene: TRBV30; D gene: .; clone size: .; J gene: TRBJ1-2; CDR3 DNA: TGTGCCTGGAGTGTACTAGTAGGGGGATCAGGCTACACCTTC; CDR3 protein: CAWSVLVGGSGYTF
V gene: TRBV5-1; D gene: .; clone size: .; J gene: TRBJ2-7; CDR3 DNA: TGCGCCAGCAGCGTGGCAGTTAACTCCTACGAGCAGTACTTC; CDR3 protein: CASSVAVNSYEQYF
V gene: TRBV2; D gene: TRBD1; clone size: once; J gene: TRBJ2-5; CDR3 DNA: TGTGCCAGCAGTTTGGACAGGGGGCGGGTAGAGACCCAGTACTTC; CDR3 protein: CASSLDRGRVETQYF
V gene: TRBV2; D gene: .; clone size: .; J gene: TRBJ1-5; CDR3 DNA: TGTGCCAGCAGTGAGGGGGGGGATATCCACCCCCAGCATTTT; CDR3 protein: CASSEGGDIHPQHF
V gene: TRBV30; D gene: TRBD2; clone size: .; J gene: TRBJ2-6; CDR3 DNA: TGTGCCGCCCTAGCGGGAGATGCCGGGGCCAACGTCCTGACTTTC; CDR3 protein: CAALAGDAGANVLTF
V gene: TRBV19; D gene: TRBD1; clone size: .; J gene: TRBJ2-7; CDR3 DNA: TGTGCCAGTAGTCCCTCCTCCCGCGGGACAGGGGGTAGGGAGCAGTACTTC; CDR3 protein: CASSPSSRGTGGREQYF
V gene: TRBV30; D gene: TRBD1; clone size: .; J gene: TRBJ1-1; CDR3 DNA: TGTGCCTTGACTCTGGACAGGCCGAACACTGAAGCTTTCTTT; CDR3 protein: CALTLDRPNTEAFF
V gene: TRBV10-1; D gene: .; clone size: few; J gene: TRBJ2-2; CDR3 DNA: TGCGCCAGCAGTGACCACAGGAGTAACACCGGGGAGCTGTTTTTT; CDR3 protein: CASSDHRSNTGELFF
V gene: TRBV10-3; D gene: .; clone size: .; J gene: TRBJ2-1; CDR3 DNA: TGTGCCATCAGAGGGGCGGGGTCTTACAATGAGCAGTTCTTC; CDR3 protein: CAIRGAGSYNEQFF
V gene: TRBV2; D gene: TRBD2; clone size: .; J gene: TRBJ2-3; CDR3 DNA: TGTGCCAGCAGTACTCGAGGTCCAGAGGCTAGCGGGGGCCTCCGGGATACGCAGTATTTT; CDR3 protein: CASSTRGPEASGGLRDTQYF
V gene: TRBV19; D gene: TRBD2; clone size: .; J gene: TRBJ2-3; CDR3 DNA: TGTGCCAGTAGCTTAAATCGCGGAGCGGGGAACACAGATACGCAGTATTTT; CDR3 protein: CASSLNRGAGNTDTQYF
V gene: TRBV5-1; D gene: .; clone size: .; J gene: TRBJ2-2; CDR3 DNA: TGCGCCAGCAGCTTGAGCGAAGCCGGGGAGCTGTTTTTT; CDR3 protein: CASSLSEAGELFF
V gene: TRBV19; D gene: .; clone size: .; J gene: TRBJ2-1; CDR3 DNA: TGTGCCAGTAGTAGTGGGGGGGCCCTAAAACAGTTCTTC; CDR3 protein: CASSSGGALKQFF
V gene: TRBV5-1; D gene: TRBD1; clone size: .; J gene: TRBJ1-3; CDR3 DNA: TGCGCCAGCAGCTTCCAAACAGGGGGCACTGGAAACACCATATATTTT; CDR3 protein: CASSFQTGGTGNTIYF
V gene: TRBV11-2; D gene: .; clone size: few; J gene: TRBJ1-1; CDR3 DNA: TGTGCCAGCAGCTTAGCCTCCTTTGTGGTGAGATTGAACACTGAAGCTTTCTTT; CDR3 protein: CASSLASFVVRLNTEAFF
V gene: TRBV7-9; D gene: .; clone size: .; J gene: TRBJ1-2; CDR3 DNA: TGTGCCAGCAGCGCTACAGAATTCTATGGCTACACCTTC; CDR3 protein: CASSATEFYGYTF
V gene: TRBV5-1; D gene: .; clone size: .; J gene: TRBJ2-1; CDR3 DNA: TGCGCCAGCAGCTTGGTAGCCAGGGCCGCATACAATGAGCAGTTCTTC; CDR3 protein: CASSLVARAAYNEQFF
V gene: TRBV19; D gene: .; clone size: .; J gene: TRBJ1-5; CDR3 DNA: TGTGCCAGTAGTAGCGTCTGGGGAGGGAATCAGCCCCAGCATTTT; CDR3 protein: CASSSVWGGNQPQHF
V gene: TRBV7-9; D gene: TRBD2; clone size: .; J gene: TRBJ2-1; CDR3 DNA: TGTGCCAGCAGCTTAGGACTAGCGGGGGCCGGGGCTGAGCAGTTCTTC; CDR3 protein: CASSLGLAGAGAEQFF
V gene: TRBV4-1; D gene: .; clone size: .; J gene: TRBJ2-7; CDR3 DNA: TGCGCCAGCAGCCGAACTCCTGATTCTTTCGTTCGGCAGGGGATATTCTACGAGCAGTACTTC; CDR3 protein: CASSRTPDSFVRQGIFYEQYF
V gene: TRBV4-2; D gene: TRBD2; clone size: .; J gene: TRBJ2-1; CDR3 DNA: TGTGCCAGCAGCCCATTGATGGGGGGGGGTTACAATGAGCAGTTCTTC; CDR3 protein: CASSPLMGGGYNEQFF
V gene: TRBV30; D gene: .; clone size: .; J gene: TRBJ1-2; CDR3 DNA: TGTGCCTGGAGCCGGACAGCCTATGGCTACACCTTC; CDR3 protein: CAWSRTAYGYTF
V gene: TRBV7-3; D gene: .; clone size: .; J gene: TRBJ2-1; CDR3 DNA: TGTGCCAGCAGCCCGATGGCGGCTTCGGGCTACAATGAGCAGTTCTTC; CDR3 protein: CASSPMAASGYNEQFF
V gene: TRBV7-2; D gene: .; clone size: .; J gene: TRBJ2-7; CDR3 DNA: TGTGCCAGCAGCTTCGACAGGCAGTACGAGCAGTACTTC; CDR3 protein: CASSFDRQYEQYF